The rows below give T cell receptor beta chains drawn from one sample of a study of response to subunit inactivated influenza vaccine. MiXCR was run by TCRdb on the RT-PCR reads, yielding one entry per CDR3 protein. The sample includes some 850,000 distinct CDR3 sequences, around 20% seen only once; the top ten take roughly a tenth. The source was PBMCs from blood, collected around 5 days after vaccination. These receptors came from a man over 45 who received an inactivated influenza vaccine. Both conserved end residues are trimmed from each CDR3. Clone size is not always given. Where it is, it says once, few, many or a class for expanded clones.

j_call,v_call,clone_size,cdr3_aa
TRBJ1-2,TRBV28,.,ASSLVGTSGYT
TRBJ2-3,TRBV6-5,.,ASSYSGGGVADTQY
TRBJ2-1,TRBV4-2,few,ASSQGPSGRSYNEQF
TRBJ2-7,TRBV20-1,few,SAMTGGSYEQY
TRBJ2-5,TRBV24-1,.,ATSDYLRGQETQY
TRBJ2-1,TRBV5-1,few,ASSLIAGATEQF
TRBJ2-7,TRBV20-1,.,SAQLLGTLYYEQY
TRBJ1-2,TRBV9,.,ASSVGQGVDGYT
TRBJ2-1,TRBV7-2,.,ASSLALLRDANNEQF
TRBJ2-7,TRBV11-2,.,ASSQYWVRGQY
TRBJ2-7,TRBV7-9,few,ASSPADRAYEQY
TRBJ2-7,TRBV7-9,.,ASSGGEAALVYEQY
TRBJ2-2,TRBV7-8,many,ASSPRTGLANTGELF
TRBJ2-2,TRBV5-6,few,ASSTTALLNTGELF
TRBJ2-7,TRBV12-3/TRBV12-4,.,ASSTLSGGTYEQY
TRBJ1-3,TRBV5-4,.,ASSLIGPGNTIY
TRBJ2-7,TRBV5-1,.,ASSLYGTPSSYEQY
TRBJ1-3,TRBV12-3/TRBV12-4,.,ASIRLDSSGNTIY
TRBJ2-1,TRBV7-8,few,ASSPGPQSGEQF
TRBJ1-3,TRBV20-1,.,SARAGAGNTIY
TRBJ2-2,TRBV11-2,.,ASSFQGLGGELF
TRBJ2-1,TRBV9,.,ASSVEQTSGNEQF
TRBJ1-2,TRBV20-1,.,SASTGRDRDHGYT
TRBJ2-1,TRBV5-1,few,ASSYNSGGESYNEQF
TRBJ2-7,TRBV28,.,ATDGGDYEQY
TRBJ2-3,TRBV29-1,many,SVEAGIADTQY
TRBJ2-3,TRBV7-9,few,ASSFLLSGATDTQY
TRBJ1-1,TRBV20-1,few,SAIWTGNTEAF
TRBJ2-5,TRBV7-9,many,ASSLGFQETQY
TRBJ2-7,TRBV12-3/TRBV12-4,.,ASSLLGGGAYEQY
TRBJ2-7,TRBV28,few,ASSLPAAYEQY
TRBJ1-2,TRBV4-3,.,ASSQVPGQGARGYT
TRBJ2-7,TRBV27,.,ASSKGGLAARYEQY
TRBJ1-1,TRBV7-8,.,ATQTRDSGNTEAF
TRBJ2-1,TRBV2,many,ASKYDSGGGNEQF
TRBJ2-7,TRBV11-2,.,ASRTDRKPYEQY
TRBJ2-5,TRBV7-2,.,ASSLPSGVQETQY
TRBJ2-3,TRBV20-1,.,SAVRDFSGRTDTQY
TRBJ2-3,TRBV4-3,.,ASSQDISGRPDTQY
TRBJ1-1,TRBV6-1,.,AITENTEAF